This TCR beta chain derives from a study of T-cell memory formation after mild COVID-19. Study context: Each donor largely had its own TCR clusters.

Overall study findings and caveats: Some responding clones appeared in pre-infection memory, suggesting cross-reactive memory joined.

The V gene's germline CDR1 is LGHNT and CDR2 FRNRAP. This CDR3 is 15 amino acids long. J was trimmed by 4 bases and V by 4 bases; bases with no gene match: 8. This clonotype came up a few times. Its antigen remains unknown. TCRdb re-derived calls from the 5' RACE reads in MiXCR, one entry per CDR3 protein. The sample holds a few hundred thousand distinct CDR3 sequences, about 16% seen once. The rearrangement joins TRBV12-5 to TRBJ2-5; 8 bases are a match to TRBD1. Sequencing was carried out using PBMCs or a T cell subset sorted from them (not recorded which). The receptor's source is a man aged 18 to 30 who had mild COVID-19 (a few samples of this study predate the infection). Cell type and time point are not known. CDR3 loop: CASGSLPGGGETQYF. DNA of the CDR3: TGTGCTAGTGGTTCGCTCCCAGGGGGCGGAGAGACCCAGTACTTC.